This T cell receptor beta chain was found in a study of cytomegalovirus exposure and HLA in healthy donors. Germline assignment: CDR1 SGHNT and CDR2 YYREEE (reference sequence). The J segment lost 1 base and the V segment lost 1 base, leaving 6 bases of the junction unmatched. This CDR3 contains 16 residues. Primers for the PCR totalled 60 Vbeta and 13 Jbeta. Sequencing was performed with immunoSEQ multiplex PCR; in TCRdb, only in-frame clones are kept and a portion is missing. The repertoire holds about 97,000 clones, more than 80% seen once, with less than 5% in the top ten. This clonotype originated in a man in his thirties or forties in good health and CMV-seronegative. The chain uses TRBV5-4 and TRBJ1-2, with TRBD1 matching 8 bases. The sequenced sample was PBMCs. The CDR3 DNA follows: TGTGCCAGCAGCTTGTCGACAGGGGCGAGTAACTATGGCTACACCTTC. Its protein is CASSLSTGASNYGYTF.